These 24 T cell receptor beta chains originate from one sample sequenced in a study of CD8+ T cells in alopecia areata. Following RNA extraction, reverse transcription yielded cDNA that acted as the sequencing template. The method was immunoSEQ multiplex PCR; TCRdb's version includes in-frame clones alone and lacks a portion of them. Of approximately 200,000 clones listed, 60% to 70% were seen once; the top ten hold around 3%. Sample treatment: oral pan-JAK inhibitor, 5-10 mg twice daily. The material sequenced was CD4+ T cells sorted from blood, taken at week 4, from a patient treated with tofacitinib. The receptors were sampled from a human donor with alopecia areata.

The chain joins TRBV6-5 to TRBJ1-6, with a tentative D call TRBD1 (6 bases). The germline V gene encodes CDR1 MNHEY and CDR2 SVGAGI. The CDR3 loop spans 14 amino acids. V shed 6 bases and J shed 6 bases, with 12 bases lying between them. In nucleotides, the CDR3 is TGTGCCAGCAGCACAGGGATCCCTAATTCACCCCTCCACTTT. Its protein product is CASSTGIPNSPLHF.

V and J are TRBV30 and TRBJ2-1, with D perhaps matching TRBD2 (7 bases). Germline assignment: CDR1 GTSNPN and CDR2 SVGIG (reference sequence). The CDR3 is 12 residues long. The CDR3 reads CAGGRSYNEQFF. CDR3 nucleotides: TGTGCGGGGGGGCGCTCCTACAATGAGCAGTTCTTC.

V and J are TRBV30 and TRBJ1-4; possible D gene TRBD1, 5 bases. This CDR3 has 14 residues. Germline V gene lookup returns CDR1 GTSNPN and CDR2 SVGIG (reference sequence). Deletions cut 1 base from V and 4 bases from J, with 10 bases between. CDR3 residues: CAWSAGLYNEKLFF. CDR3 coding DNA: TGTGCCTGGAGTGCGGGGCTTTATAATGAAAAACTGTTTTTT.

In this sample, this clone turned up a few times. The CDR3 coding sequence is TGTGCCTGGAGTGACCTCGGTGGGTCCTATAATTCACCCCTCCACTTT. As protein: CAWSDLGGSYNSPLHF. The V call is TRBV30, the J call TRBJ1-6; no definite D call. The CDR3 loop spans 16 amino acids. V was trimmed by 1 base and J by 1 base, leaving 11 bases between them. CDR1 is GTSNPN and CDR2 is SVGIG in the germline V gene (reference sequence).

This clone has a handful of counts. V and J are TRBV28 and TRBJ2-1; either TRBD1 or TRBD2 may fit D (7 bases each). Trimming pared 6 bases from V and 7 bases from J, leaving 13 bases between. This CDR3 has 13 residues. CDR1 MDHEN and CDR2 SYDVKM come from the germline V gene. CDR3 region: CASRTQGGNEQFF. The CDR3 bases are TGTGCCAGCAGAACCCAGGGGGGGAATGAGCAGTTCTTC.

The CDR3 DNA reads TGTGCCTGGAGTGTGCAGGGGGGATCTTACGAGCAGTACTTC. Protein sequence: CAWSVQGGSYEQYF. The rearrangement uses TRBV30 and TRBJ2-7; the D gene is possibly TRBD1 (7 bases). V dropped 0 bases and J dropped 4 bases, with 13 bases sitting between them. The CDR3 covers 14 residues. Germline values: CDR1 GTSNPN, CDR2 SVGIG (reference sequence).

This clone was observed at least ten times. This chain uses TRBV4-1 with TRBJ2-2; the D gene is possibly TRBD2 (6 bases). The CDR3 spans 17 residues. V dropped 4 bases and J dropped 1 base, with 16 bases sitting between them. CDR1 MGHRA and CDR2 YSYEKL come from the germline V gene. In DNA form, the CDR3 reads TGCGCCAGCAGCCCAGGGCCTTGGGGGGAGAACACCGGGGAGCTGTTTTTT. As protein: CASSPGPWGENTGELFF.

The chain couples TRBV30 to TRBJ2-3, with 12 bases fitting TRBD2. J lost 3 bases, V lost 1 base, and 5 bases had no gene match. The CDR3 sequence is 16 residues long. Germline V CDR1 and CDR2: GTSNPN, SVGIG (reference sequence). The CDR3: CAWSAGLAGLTDTQYF. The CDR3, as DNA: TGTGCCTGGAGTGCAGGACTAGCGGGGTTAACAGATACGCAGTATTTT.

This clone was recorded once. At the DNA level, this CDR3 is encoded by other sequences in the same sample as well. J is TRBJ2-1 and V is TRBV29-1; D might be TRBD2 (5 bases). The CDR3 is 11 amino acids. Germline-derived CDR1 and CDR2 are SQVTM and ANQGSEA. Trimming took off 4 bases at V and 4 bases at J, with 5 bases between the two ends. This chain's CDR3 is CSVGGYNEQFF. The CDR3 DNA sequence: TGCAGCGTTGGCGGGTACAATGAGCAGTTCTTC.

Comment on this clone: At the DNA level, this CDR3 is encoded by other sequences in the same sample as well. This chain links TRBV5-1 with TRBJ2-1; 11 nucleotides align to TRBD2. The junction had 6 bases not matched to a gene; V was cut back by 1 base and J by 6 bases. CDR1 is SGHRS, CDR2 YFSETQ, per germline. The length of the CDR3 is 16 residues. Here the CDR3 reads CASSLTPGTSGNEQFF. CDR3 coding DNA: TGCGCCAGCAGCTTGACCCCGGGGACTAGCGGCAATGAGCAGTTCTTC.

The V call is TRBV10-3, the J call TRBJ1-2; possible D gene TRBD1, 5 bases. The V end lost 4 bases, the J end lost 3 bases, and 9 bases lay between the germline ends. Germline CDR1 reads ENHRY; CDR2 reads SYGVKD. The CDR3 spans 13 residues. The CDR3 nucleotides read TGTGCCATCAGTGGGCAGGGAGACTATGGCTACACCTTC. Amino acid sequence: CAISGQGDYGYTF.

CDR3 loop: CASSLARAGQPQHF. CDR3 coding DNA: TGTGCCAGCAGCCTTGCCAGGGCTGGTCAGCCCCAGCATTTT. The chain recombines TRBV6-1 with TRBJ1-5; D might be TRBD1 (5 bases). Trimming shortened V by 6 bases and J by 6 bases, and 15 bases separated the two germline ends. From germline, CDR1 is MNHNS and CDR2 SASEGT. This CDR3 is built from 14 residues.

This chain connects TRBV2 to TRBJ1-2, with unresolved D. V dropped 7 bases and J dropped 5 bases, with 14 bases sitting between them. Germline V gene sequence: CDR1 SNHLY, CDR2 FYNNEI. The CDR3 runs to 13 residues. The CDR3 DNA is TGTGCCAGCAATAGGGAGGGCCCATATGGCTACACCTTC. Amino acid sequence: CASNREGPYGYTF.

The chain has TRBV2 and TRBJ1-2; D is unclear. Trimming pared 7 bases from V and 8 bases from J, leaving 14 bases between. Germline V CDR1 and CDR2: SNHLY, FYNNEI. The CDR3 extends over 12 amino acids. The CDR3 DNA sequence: TGTGCCAGCACTTCGTTTAGGAGAGGCTACACCTTC. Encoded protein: CASTSFRRGYTF.

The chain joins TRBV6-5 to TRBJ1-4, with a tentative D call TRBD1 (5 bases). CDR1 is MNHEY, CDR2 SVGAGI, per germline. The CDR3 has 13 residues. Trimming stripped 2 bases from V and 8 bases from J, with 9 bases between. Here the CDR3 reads CASSYTGQEKLFF. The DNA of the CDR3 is TGTGCCAGCAGTTACACAGGCCAAGAAAAACTGTTTTTT.

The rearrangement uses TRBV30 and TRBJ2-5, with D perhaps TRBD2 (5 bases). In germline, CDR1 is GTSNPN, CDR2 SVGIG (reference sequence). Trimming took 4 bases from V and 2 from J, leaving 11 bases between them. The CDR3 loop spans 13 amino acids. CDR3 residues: CAWTRGSQETQYF. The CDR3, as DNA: TGTGCCTGGACAAGAGGGAGTCAAGAGACCCAGTACTTC.

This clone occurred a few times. DNA for the CDR3: TGTGCCACCAGCAGAGATAGGACCGTCGCTAGGGGCTACACCTTC. Its translation: CATSRDRTVARGYTF. The chain couples TRBV15 to TRBJ1-2, with no clear D. This CDR3 has 15 amino acids. Germline assignment: CDR1 LNHNV and CDR2 YYDKDF (reference sequence). V dropped 0 bases and J dropped 8 bases, with 16 bases sitting between them.

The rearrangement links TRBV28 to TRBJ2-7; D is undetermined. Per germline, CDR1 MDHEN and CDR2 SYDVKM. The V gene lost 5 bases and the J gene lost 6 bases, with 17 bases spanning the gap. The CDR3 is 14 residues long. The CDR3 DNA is TGTGCCAGCAGTCCCCAACGATCTGGCCGCGAGCAGTACTTC. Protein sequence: CASSPQRSGREQYF. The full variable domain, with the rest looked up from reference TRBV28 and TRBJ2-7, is DVKVTQSSRYLVKRTGEKVFLECVQDMDHENMFWYRQDPGLGLRLIYFSYDVKMKEKGDIPEGYSVSREKKERFSLILESASTNQTSMYLCASSPQRSGREQYFGPGTRLTVT.

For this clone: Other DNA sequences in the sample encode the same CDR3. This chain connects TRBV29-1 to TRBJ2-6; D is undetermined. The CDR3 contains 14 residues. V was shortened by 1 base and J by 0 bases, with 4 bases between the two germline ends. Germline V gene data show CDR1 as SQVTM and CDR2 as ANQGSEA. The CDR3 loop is CSVEGGSGANVLTF. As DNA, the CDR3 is TGCAGCGTTGAAGGCGGCTCTGGGGCCAACGTCCTGACTTTC. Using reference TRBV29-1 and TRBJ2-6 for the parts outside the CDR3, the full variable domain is SAVISQKPSRDICQRGTSLTIQCQVDSQVTMMFWYRQQPGQSLTLIATANQGSEATYESGFVIDKFPISRPNLTFSTLTVSNMSPEDSSIYLCSVEGGSGANVLTFGAGSRLTVL.

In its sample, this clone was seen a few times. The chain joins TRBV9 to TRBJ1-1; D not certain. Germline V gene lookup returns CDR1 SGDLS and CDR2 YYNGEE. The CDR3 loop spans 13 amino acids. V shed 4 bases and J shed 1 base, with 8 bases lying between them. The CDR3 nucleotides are TGTGCCAGCAGCCCACGGTCGAACACTGAAGCTTTCTTT. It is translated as CASSPRSNTEAFF.

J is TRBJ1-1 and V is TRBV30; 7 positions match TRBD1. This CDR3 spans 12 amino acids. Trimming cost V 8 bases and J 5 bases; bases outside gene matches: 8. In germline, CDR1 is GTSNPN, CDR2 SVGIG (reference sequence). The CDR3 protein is CALTRGMTEAFF. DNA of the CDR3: TGTGCCCTCACCAGGGGGATGACTGAAGCTTTCTTT.

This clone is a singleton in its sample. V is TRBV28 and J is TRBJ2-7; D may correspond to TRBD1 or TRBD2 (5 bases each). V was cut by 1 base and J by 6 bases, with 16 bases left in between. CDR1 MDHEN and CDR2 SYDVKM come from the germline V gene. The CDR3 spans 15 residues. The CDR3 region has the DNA TGTGCCAGCAGTTTATCCGGGACCCCTAGAGGCGAGCAGTACTTC. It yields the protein CASSLSGTPRGEQYF.

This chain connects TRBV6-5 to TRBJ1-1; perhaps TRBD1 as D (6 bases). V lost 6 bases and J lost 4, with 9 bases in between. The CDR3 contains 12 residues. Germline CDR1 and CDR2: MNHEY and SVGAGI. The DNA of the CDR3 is TGTGCCAGCAGAGGGGGGGCCACTGAAGCTTTCTTT. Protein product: CASRGGATEAFF.

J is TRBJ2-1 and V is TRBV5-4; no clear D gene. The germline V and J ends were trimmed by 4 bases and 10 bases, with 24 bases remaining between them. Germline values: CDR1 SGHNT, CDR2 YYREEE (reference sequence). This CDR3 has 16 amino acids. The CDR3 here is CASSKEHGKNGKEQFF. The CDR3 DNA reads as TGTGCCAGCAGCAAGGAACACGGTAAAAATGGCAAAGAGCAGTTCTTC.